This T cell receptor beta chain was sequenced for a study of blood T cell repertoires in COVID-19. Study context: PBMCs, B-cell-depleted T cells, or T cells were the source of the cDNA or gDNA that made up the material.

Sequenced by immunoSEQ multiplex PCR; TCRdb stores in-frame clones only, minus some. The sample records 110,000 or so clones, nearly 90% being singletons. The junction had 6 bases not matched to a gene; V was cut back by 0 bases and J by 1 base. This CDR3 has 18 residues. In germline, CDR1 is ENHRY, CDR2 SYGVKD. This chain uses TRBV10-3 with TRBJ2-6; 7 nucleotides align to TRBD1. The clonotype originates from a woman between 65 and 79 years old who had recovered from COVID-19. Sequenced: peripheral blood. CDR3 nucleotide sequence: TGTGCCATCAGTGAGTCGATATACAGGGGTTCTGGGGCCAACGTCCTGACTTTC. Its translation: CAISESIYRGSGANVLTF.